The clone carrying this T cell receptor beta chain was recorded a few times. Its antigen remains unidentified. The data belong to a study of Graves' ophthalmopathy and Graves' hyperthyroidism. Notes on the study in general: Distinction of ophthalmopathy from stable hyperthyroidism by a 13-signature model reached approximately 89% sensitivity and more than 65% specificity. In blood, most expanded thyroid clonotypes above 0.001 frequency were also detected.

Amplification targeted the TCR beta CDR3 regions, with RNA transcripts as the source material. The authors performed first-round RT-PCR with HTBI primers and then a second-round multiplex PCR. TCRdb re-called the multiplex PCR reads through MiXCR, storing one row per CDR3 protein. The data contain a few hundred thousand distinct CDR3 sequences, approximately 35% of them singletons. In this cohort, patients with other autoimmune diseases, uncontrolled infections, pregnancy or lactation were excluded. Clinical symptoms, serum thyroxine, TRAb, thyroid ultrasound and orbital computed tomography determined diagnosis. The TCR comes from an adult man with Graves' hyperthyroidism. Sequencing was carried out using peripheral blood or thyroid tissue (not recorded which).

CDR3 sequence: CASSISGTGASEQYF. The DNA for the CDR3 is TGTGCCAGCAGCATCTCCGGGACAGGGGCGAGCGAGCAGTACTTC. The chain combines TRBV5-8 with TRBJ2-7, with 10 bases matching TRBD1. This CDR3 is built from 15 residues. Germline V CDR1 and CDR2: SGHTS, YDEGEE. Trimming at V came to 4 bases and at J to 6 bases, leaving 10 bases not matched to a gene.